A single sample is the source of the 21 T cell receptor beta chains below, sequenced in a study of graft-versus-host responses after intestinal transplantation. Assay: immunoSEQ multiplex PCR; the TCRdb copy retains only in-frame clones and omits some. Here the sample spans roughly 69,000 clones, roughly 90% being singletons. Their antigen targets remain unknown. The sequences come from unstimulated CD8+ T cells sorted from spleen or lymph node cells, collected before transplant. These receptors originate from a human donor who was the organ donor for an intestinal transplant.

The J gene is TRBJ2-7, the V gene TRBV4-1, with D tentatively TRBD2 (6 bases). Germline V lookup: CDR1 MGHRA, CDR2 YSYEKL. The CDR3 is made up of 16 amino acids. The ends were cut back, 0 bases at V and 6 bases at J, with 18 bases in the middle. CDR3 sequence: CASSQEPPGGVTEQYF. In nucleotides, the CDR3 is TGCGCCAGCAGCCAAGAACCGCCGGGCGGGGTCACCGAGCAGTACTTC.

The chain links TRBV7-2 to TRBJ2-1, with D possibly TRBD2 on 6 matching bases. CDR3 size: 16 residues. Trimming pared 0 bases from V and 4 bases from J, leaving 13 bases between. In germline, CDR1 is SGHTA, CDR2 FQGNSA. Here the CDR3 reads CASSLAGLWKYNEQFF. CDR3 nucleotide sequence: TGTGCCAGCAGCTTAGCGGGACTTTGGAAGTACAATGAGCAGTTCTTC.

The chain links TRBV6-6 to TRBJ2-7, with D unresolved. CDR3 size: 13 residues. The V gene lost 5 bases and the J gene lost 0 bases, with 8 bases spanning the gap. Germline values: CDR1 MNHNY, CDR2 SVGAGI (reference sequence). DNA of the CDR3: TGTGCCAGCAGTCATGGGCCCTCCTACGAGCAGTACTTC. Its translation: CASSHGPSYEQYF.

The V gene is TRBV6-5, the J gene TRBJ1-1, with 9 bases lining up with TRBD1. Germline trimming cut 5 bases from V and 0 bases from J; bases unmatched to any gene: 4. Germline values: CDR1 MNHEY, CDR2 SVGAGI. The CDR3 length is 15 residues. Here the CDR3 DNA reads TGTGCCAGCAGTAACGGACAGGGGATGAACACTGAAGCTTTCTTT. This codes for CASSNGQGMNTEAFF.

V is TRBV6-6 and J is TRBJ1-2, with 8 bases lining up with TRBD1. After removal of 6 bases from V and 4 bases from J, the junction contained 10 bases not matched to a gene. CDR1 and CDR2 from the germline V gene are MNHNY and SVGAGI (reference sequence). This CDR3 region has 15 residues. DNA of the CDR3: TGTGCCAGCAGAGAAAACGACAGGGGAGGCTATGGCTACACCTTC. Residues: CASRENDRGGYGYTF.

The CDR3 spells CASSAAGGAAEAFF. For the CDR3, the DNA is TGTGCCAGCAGCGCCGCAGGGGGAGCGGCTGAAGCTTTCTTT. The chain combines TRBV9 with TRBJ1-1; 7 bases match TRBD1. V was clipped by 3 bases and J by 6 bases; unmatched bases: 8. This CDR3 region has 14 residues. Looked up from germline, CDR1 is SGDLS and CDR2 is YYNGEE. Full variable domain (outside the CDR3, taken from reference TRBV9 and TRBJ1-1): DSGVTQTPKHLITATGQRVTLRCSPRSGDLSVYWYQQSLDQGLQFLIQYYNGEERAKGNILERFSAQQFPDLHSELNLSSLELGDSALYFCASSAAGGAAEAFFGQGTRLTVV.

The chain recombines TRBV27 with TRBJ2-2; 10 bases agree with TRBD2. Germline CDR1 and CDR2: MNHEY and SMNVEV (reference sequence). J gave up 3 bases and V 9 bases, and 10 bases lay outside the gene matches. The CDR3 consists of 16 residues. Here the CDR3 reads CASQSGLAGDTGELFF. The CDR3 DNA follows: TGTGCCAGTCAATCCGGCCTAGCGGGAGACACCGGGGAGCTGTTTTTT.

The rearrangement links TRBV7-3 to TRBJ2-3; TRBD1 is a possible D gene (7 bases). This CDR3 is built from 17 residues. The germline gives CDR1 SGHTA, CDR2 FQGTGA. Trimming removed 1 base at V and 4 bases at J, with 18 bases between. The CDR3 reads CASSLRSPGGRPDTQYF. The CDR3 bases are TGTGCCAGCAGCTTAAGGTCCCCAGGGGGGCGCCCAGATACGCAGTATTTT.

The CDR3 sequence is CASSSTGLGQPQHF. CDR3 in DNA: TGTGCCAGCAGTTCAACAGGGTTGGGTCAGCCCCAGCATTTT. The V gene is TRBV27, the J gene TRBJ1-5; maybe TRBD1 (6 bases). The CDR3 is 14 residues long. V lost 4 bases and J lost 6, with 13 bases in between. Per the germline V gene, CDR1 is MNHEY and CDR2 is SMNVEV (reference sequence).

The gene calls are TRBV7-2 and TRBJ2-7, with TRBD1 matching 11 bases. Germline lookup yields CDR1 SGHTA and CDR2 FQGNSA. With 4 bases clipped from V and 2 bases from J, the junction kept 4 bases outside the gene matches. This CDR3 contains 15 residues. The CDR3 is CASSWGQGGAYEQYF. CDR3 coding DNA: TGTGCCAGCAGCTGGGGACAGGGGGGGGCCTACGAGCAGTACTTC.

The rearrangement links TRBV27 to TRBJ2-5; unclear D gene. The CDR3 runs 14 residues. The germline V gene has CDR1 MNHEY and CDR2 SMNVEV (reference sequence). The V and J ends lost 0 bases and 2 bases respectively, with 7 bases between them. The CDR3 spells CASSLSYSQETQYF. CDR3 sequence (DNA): TGTGCCAGCAGTTTATCCTACAGTCAAGAGACCCAGTACTTC.

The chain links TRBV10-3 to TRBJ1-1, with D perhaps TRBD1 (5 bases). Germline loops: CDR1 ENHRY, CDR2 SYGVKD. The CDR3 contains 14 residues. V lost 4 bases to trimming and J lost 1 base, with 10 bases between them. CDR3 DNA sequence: TGTGCCATCAGTGTGGCAGGGCCGAACACTGAAGCTTTCTTT. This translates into CAISVAGPNTEAFF.

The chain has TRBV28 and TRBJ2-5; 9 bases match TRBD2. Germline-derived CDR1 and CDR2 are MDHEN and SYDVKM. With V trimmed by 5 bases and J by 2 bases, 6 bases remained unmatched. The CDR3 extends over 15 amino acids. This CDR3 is CASSILLAGQETQYF. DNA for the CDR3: TGTGCCAGCAGTATACTGCTAGCGGGACAAGAGACCCAGTACTTC.

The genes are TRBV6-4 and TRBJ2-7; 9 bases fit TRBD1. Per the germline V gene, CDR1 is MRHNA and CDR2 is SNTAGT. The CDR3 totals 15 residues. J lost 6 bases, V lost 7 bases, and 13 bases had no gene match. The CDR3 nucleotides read TGTGCCAGCATGCCGGCTGGGACAGGGCGGACCGAGCAGTACTTC. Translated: CASMPAGTGRTEQYF.

The CDR3 sequence is CASSPGIGSGLGDTQYF. CDR3 sequence (DNA): TGTGCCAGCAGCCCGGGAATTGGTAGCGGGTTGGGGGATACGCAGTATTTT. The rearrangement joins TRBV7-2 to TRBJ2-3, with TRBD2 matching over 7 bases. Germline values: CDR1 SGHTA, CDR2 FQGNSA. Germline trimming cut 5 bases from V and 6 bases from J; bases unmatched to any gene: 17. The CDR3 covers 17 residues.

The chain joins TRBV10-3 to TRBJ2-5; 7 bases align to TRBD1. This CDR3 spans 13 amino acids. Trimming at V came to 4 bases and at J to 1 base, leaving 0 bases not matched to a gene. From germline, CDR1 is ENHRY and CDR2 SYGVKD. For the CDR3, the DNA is TGTGCCATCAGTGGACAGGGCCAAGAGACCCAGTACTTC. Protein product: CAISGQGQETQYF.

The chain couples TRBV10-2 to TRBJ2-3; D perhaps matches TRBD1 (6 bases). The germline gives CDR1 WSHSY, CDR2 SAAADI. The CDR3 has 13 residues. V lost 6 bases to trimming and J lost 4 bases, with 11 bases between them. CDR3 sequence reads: CASRGQISDTQYF. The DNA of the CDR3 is TGCGCCAGCAGGGGACAAATTTCAGATACGCAGTATTTT.

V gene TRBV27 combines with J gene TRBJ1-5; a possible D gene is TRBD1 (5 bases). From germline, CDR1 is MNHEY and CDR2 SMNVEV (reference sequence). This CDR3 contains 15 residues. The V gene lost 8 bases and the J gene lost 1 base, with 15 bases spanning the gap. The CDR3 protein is CASGQGRMSNQPQHF. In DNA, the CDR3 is TGTGCCAGCGGTCAGGGTAGGATGAGCAATCAGCCCCAGCATTTT.

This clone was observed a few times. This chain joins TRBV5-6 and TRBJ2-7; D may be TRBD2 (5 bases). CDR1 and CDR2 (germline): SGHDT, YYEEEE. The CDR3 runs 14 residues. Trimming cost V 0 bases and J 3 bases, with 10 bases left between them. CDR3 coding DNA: TGTGCCAGCAGCTTGGAAGGGAGAAACTACGAGCAGTACTTC. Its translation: CASSLEGRNYEQYF.

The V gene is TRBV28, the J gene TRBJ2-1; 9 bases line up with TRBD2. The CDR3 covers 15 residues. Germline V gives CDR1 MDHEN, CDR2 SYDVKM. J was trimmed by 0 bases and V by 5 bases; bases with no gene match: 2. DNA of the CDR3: TGTGCCAGCAGTATACTAGCGGGCTCCTACAATGAGCAGTTCTTC. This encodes CASSILAGSYNEQFF.

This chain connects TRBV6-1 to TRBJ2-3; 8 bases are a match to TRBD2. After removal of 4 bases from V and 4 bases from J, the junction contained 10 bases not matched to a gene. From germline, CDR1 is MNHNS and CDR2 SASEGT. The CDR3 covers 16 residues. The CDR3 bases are TGTGCCAGCAGTGCGCATGCGACTAGCGTCCCAGATACGCAGTATTTT. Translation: CASSAHATSVPDTQYF.